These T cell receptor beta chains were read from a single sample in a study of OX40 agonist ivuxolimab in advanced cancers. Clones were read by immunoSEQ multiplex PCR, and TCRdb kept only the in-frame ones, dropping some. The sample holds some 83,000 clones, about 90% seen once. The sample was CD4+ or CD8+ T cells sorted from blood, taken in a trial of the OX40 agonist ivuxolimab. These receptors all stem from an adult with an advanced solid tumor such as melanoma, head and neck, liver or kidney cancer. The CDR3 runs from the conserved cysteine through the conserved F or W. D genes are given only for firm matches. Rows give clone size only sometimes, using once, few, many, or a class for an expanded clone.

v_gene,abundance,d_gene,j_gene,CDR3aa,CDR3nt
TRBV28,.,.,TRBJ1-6,CASSLPPAGSHSPLHF,TGTGCCAGCAGTTTACCCCCGGCAGGCTCCCATTCACCCCTCCACTTT
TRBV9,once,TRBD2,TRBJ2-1,CASSVDLAGPNEQFF,TGTGCCAGCAGCGTAGACCTAGCGGGCCCCAATGAGCAGTTCTTC
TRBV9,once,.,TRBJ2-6,CASSVSGQTPGANVLTF,TGTGCCAGCAGCGTAAGTGGTCAAACTCCTGGGGCCAACGTCCTGACTTTC
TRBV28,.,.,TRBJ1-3,CASSPDMFGNTIYF,TGTGCCAGCAGTCCCGACATGTTCGGAAACACCATATATTTT
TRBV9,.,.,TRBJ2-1,CASSDSSYNEQFF,TGTGCCAGCAGCGATAGCTCCTACAATGAGCAGTTCTTC
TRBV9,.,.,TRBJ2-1,CASSVWLAEGNEQFF,TGTGCCAGCAGCGTATGGCTAGCCGAGGGGAATGAGCAGTTCTTC
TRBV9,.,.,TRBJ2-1,CASSAWDGGNEQFF,TGTGCCAGCAGCGCCTGGGACGGGGGCAATGAGCAGTTCTTC
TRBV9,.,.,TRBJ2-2,CASSVGGSRWTNTGELFF,TGTGCCAGCAGCGTAGGGGGTTCCAGGTGGACGAACACCGGGGAGCTGTTTTTT
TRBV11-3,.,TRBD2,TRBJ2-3,CASSLGAGEGPDTQYF,TGTGCCAGCAGCTTAGGAGCGGGGGAGGGCCCAGATACGCAGTATTTT
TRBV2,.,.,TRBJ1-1,CASNFRHEAFF,TGTGCCAGCAATTTTAGACATGAAGCTTTCTTT
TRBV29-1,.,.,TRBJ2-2,CSAQGGGELFF,TGCAGCGCCCAGGGTGGCGGGGAGCTGTTTTTT
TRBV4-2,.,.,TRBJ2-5,CASSQDGLKGTQYF,TGTGCCAGCAGCCAAGATGGACTCAAAGGGACCCAGTACTTC
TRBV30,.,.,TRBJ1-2,CAWGDGYTF,TGTGCCTGGGGAGATGGCTACACCTTC